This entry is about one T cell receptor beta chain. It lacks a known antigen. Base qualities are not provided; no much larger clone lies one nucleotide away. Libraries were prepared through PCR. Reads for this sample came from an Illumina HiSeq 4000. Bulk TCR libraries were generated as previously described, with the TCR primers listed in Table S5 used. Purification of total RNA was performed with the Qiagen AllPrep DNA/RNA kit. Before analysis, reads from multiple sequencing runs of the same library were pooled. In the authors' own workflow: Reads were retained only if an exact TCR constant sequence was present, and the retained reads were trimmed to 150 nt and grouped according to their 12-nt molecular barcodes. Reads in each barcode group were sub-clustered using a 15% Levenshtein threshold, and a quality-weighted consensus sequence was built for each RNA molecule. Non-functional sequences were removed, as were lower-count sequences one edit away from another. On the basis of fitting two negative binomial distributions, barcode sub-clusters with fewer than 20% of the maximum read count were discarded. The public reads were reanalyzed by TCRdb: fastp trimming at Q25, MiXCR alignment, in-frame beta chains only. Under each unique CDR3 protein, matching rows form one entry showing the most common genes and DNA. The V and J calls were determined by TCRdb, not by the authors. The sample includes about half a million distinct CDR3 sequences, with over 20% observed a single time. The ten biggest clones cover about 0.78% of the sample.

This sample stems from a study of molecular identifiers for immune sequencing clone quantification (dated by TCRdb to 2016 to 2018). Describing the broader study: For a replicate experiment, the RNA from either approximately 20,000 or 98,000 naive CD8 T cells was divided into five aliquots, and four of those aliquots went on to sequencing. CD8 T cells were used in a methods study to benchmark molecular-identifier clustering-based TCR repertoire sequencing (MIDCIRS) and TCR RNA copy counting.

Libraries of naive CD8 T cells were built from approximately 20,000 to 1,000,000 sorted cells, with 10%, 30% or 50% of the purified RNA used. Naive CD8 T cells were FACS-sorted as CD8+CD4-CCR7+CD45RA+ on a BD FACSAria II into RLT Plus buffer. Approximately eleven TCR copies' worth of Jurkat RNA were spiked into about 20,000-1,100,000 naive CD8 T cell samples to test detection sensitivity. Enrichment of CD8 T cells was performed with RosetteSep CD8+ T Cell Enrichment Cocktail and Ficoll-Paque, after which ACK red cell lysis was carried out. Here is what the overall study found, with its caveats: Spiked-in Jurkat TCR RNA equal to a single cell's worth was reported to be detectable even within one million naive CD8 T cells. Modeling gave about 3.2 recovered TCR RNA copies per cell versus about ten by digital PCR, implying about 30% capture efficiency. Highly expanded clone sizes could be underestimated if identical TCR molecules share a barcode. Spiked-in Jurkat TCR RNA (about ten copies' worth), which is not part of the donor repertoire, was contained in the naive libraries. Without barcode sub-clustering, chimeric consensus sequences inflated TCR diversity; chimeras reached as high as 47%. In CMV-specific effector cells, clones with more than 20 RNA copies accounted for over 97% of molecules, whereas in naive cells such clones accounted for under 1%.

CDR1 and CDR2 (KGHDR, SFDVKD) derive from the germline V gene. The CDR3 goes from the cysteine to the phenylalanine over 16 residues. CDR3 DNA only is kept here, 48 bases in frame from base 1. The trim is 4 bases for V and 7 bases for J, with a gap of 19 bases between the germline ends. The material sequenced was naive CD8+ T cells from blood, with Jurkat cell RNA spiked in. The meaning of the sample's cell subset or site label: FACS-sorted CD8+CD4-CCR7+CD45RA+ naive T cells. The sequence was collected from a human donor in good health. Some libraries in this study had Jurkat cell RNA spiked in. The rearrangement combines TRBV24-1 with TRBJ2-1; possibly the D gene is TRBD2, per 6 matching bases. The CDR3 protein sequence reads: CATSDQTGGYWNEQFF. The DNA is TGTGCCACCAGTGACCAAACAGGAGGGTACTGGAATGAGCAGTTCTTC.